This TCR beta chain was observed in a study of response to subunit inactivated influenza vaccine. Study-wide points: Each seasonal influenza vaccination recruits few new T cells, the authors suggested.

TCRdb fed the RT-PCR reads into MiXCR, producing one record per CDR3 protein. Found here are hundreds of thousands of distinct CDR3 sequences, around 13% of them singletons; the top ten hold around 6.5%. Trimming at V came to 0 bases and at J to 5 bases, leaving 0 bases not matched to a gene. Per the germline V gene, CDR1 is LGHNA and CDR2 is YNFKEQ. The CDR3 has 14 amino acids. Notes on this clonotype: Its specificity is unknown.

The chain links TRBV4-2 to TRBJ2-5; 10 bases line up with TRBD2. Sample: PBMCs from blood, taken 14 to 15 days before vaccination. The sequence was obtained from a middle-aged man who received an inactivated influenza vaccine. The CDR3 is CASSQELAGETQYF. Here the CDR3 DNA reads TGTGCCAGCAGCCAAGAACTAGCGGGGGAGACCCAGTACTTC.